The subject of this entry is one T cell receptor beta chain. Its antigen remains unidentified. The entry originates in a study of T cells in localized non-small cell lung cancer. Findings and caveats of the study: Because only a single region of the tumor was sequenced, heterogeneity remains possible. Adjacent uninvolved lung tissue had the highest T cell clonality, exceeding tumor.

The germline V gene has CDR1 SGHRS and CDR2 YFSETQ. Between the trimmed V and J ends, which lost 1 base and 0 bases, there was a span of 14 bases. The CDR3 loop spans 16 amino acids. Profiling relied on immunoSEQ multiplex PCR, and the TCRdb table lists in-frame clones only, not all of them. The sample has approximately 67,000 clones; almost 85% are singletons. This specimen consisted of peripheral blood, obtained before any cancer treatment. The chain recombines TRBV5-1 with TRBJ2-7; perhaps TRBD1 as D (5 bases). The receptor comes from a female donor over 55 with stage I lung adenocarcinoma. CDR3 region: CASSLRQGGASYEQYF. The CDR3 DNA is TGCGCCAGCAGCTTGCGGCAGGGTGGAGCCTCCTACGAGCAGTACTTC.